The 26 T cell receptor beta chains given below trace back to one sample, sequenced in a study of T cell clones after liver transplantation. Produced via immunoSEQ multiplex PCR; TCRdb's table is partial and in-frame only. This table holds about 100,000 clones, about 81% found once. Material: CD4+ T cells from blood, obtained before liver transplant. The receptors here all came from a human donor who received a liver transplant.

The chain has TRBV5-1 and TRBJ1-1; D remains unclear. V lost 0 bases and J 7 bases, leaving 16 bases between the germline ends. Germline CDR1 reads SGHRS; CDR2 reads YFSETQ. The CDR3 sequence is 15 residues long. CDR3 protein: CASSLAGPSTSEAFF. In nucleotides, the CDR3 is TGCGCCAGCAGCTTGGCCGGTCCGTCTACGAGTGAAGCTTTCTTT.

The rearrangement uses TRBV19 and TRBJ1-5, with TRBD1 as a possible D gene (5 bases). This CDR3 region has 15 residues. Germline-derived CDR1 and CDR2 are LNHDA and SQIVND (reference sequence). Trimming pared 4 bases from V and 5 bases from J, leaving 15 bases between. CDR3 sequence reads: CASSSPGLADQPQHF. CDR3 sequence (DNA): TGTGCCAGTAGTAGCCCGGGACTGGCCGATCAGCCCCAGCATTTT.

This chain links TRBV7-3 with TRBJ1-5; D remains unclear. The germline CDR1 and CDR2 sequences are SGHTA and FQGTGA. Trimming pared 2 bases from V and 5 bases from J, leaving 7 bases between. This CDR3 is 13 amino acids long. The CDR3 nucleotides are TGTGCCAGCAGCTTAGGTGCCGATCAGCCCCAGCATTTT. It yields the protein CASSLGADQPQHF.

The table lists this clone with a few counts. In DNA form, the CDR3 reads TGTGCCAGCAGCCGGGCGGGACTAGCGGTTACTAGCACAGATACGCAGTATTTT. It encodes CASSRAGLAVTSTDTQYF. V is TRBV5-6 and J is TRBJ2-3, with 11 bases that match TRBD2. This CDR3 is built from 18 residues. Germline CDR1 reads SGHDT; CDR2 reads YYEEEE. Trimming at V came to 4 bases and at J to 0 bases, leaving 10 bases not matched to a gene.

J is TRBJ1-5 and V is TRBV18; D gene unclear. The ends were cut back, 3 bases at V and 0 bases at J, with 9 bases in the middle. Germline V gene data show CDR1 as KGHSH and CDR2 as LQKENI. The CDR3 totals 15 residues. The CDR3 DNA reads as TGTGCCAGCTCACCTCCCGGGCCTAGCAATCAGCCCCAGCATTTT. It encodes CASSPPGPSNQPQHF.

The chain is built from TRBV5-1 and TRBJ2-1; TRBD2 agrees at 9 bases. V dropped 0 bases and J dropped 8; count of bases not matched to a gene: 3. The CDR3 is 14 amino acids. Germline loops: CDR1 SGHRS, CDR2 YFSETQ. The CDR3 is CASSLVIAGDEQFF. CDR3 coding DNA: TGCGCCAGCAGCTTGGTCATAGCGGGGGATGAGCAGTTCTTC.

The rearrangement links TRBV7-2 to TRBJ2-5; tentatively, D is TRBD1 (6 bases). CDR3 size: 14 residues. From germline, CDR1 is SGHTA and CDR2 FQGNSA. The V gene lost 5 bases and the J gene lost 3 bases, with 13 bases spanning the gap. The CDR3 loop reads CASSLSTGKETQYF. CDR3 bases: TGTGCCAGCAGCCTTTCCACAGGGAAAGAGACCCAGTACTTC.

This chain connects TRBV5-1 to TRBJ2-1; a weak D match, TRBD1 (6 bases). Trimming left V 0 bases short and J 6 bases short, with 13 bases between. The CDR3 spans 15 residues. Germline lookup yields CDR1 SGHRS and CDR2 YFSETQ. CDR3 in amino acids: CASSLGQGFSNEQFF. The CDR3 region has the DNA TGCGCCAGCAGCTTGGGGCAGGGGTTCTCCAATGAGCAGTTCTTC. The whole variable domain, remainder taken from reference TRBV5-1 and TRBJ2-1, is KAGVTQTPRYLIKTRGQQVTLSCSPISGHRSVSWYQQTPGQGLQFLFEYFSETQRNKGNFPGRFSGRQFSNSRSEMNVSTLELGDSALYLCASSLGQGFSNEQFFGPGTRLTVL.

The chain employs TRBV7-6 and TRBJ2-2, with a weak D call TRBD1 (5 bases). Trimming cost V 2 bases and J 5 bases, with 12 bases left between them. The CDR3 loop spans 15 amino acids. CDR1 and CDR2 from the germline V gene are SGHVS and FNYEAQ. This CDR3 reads CASSLWQGGTGELFF. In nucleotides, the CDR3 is TGTGCCAGCAGCTTATGGCAGGGTGGAACCGGGGAGCTGTTTTTT.

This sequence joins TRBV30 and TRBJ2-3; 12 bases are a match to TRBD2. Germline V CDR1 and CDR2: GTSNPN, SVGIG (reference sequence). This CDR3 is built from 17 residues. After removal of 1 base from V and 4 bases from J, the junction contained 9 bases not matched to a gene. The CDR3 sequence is CAWSETRLAGEADTQYF. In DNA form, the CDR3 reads TGTGCCTGGAGTGAGACCCGACTAGCGGGAGAGGCAGATACGCAGTATTTT.

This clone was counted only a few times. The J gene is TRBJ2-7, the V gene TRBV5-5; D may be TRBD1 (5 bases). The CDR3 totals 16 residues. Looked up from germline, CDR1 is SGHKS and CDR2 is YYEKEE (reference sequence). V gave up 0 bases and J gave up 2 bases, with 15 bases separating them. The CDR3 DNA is TGTGCCAGCAGCTTGGTGTCAGGGCTCCCCGCCTACGAGCAGTACTTC. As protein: CASSLVSGLPAYEQYF.

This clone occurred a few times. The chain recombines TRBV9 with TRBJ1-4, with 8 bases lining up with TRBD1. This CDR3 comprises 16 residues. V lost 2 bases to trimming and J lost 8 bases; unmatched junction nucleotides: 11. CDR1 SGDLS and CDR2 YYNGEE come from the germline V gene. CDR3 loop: CASSVSPTGEVEKLFF. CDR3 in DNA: TGTGCCAGCAGCGTTTCCCCGACAGGGGAGGTCGAAAAACTGTTTTTT.

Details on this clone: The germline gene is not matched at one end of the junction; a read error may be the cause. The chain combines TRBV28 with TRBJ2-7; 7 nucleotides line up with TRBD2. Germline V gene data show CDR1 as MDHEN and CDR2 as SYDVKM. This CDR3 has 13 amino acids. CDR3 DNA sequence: TGTGCCAGCAGCTTATGGGGGGGCTACGAGCAGTACTTC. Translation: CASSLWGGYEQYF.

CDR3 sequence: CASSGPRAIYNEQFF. The CDR3 DNA reads TGTGCCAGCAGTGGACCCAGGGCTATCTACAATGAGCAGTTCTTC. The chain carries TRBV6-1 and TRBJ2-1; weak D call: TRBD1 (5 bases). The V end lost 4 bases, the J end lost 3 bases, and 13 bases lay between the germline ends. CDR1 is MNHNS, CDR2 SASEGT, per germline. The CDR3 sequence is 15 residues long.

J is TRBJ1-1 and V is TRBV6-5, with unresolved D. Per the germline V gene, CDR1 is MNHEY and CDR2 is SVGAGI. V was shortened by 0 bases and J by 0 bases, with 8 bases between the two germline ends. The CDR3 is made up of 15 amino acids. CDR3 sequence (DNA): TGTGCCAGCAGTTACTCGTTCAGGCTGAACACTGAAGCTTTCTTT. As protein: CASSYSFRLNTEAFF.

The DNA of the CDR3 is TGTGCCAGCGCGAGTGGGTCCTACGAGCAGTACTTC. This sequence encodes CASASGSYEQYF. The chain employs TRBV28 and TRBJ2-7; D gene uncertain. The germline V gene encodes CDR1 MDHEN and CDR2 SYDVKM. This CDR3 spans 12 amino acids. V lost 8 bases and J 1 base, leaving 9 bases between the germline ends.

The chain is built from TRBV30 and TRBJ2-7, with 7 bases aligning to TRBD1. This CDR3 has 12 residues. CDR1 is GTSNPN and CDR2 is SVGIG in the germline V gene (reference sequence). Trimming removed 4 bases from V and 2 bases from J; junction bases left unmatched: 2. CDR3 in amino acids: CAWNRGTYEQYF. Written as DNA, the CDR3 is TGTGCCTGGAACAGGGGCACCTACGAGCAGTACTTC.

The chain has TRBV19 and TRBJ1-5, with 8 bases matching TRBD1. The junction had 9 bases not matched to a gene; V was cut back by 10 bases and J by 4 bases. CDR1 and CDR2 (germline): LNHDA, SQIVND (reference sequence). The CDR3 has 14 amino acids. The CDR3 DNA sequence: TGTGCCATTGGCCCGGGACAGGCTAATCAGCCCCAGCATTTT. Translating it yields CAIGPGQANQPQHF.

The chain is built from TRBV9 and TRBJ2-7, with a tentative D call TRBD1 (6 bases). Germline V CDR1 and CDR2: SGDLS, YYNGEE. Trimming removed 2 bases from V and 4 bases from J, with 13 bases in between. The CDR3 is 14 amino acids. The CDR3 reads CASSVGQSSYEQYF. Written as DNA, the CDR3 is TGTGCCAGCAGCGTCGGACAGAGTTCGTACGAGCAGTACTTC.

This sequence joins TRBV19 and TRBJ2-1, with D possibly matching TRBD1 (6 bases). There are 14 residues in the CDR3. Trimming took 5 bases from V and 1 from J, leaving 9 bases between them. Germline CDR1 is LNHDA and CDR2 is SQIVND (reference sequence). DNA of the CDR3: TGTGCCAGTAGTGTAGGACAGTCCTACAATGAGCAGTTCTTC. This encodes CASSVGQSYNEQFF.

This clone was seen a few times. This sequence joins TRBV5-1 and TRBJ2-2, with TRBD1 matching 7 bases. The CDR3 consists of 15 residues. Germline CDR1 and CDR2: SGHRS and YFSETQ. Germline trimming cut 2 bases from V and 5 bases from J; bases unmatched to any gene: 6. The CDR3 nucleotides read TGCGCCAGCAGCTTAGGGACAGCTACAACCGGGGAGCTGTTTTTT. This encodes CASSLGTATTGELFF.

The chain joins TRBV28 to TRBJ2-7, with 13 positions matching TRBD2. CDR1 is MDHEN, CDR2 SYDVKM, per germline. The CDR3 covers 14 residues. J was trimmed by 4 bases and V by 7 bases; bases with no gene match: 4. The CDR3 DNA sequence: TGTGCCAGCACCACTAGCGGGAGGGTGTACGAGCAGTACTTC. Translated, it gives CASTTSGRVYEQYF.

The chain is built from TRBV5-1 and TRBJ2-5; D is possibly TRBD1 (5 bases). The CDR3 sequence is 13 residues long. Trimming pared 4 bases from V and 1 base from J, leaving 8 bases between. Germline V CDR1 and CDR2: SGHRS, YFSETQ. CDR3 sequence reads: CASSAQVQETQYF. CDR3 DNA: TGCGCCAGCAGCGCACAGGTCCAAGAGACCCAGTACTTC.

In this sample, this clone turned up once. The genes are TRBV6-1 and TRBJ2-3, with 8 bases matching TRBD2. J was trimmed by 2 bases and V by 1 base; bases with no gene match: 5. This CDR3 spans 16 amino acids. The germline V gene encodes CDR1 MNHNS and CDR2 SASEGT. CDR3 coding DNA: TGTGCCAGCAGTGAAGGGCCTAGCGGGTACACAGATACGCAGTATTTT. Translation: CASSEGPSGYTDTQYF.

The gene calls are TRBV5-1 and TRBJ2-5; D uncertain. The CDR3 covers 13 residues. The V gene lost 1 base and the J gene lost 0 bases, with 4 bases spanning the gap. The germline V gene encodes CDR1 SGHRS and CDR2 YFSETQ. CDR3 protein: CASSLSHQETQYF. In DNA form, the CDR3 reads TGCGCCAGCAGCTTGAGCCACCAAGAGACCCAGTACTTC.

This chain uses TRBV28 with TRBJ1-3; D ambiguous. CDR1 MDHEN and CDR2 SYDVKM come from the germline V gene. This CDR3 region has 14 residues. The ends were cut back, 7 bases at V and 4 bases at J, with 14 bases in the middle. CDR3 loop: CASTKGLRGNTIYF. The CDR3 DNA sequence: TGTGCCAGCACCAAAGGGTTAAGGGGAAACACCATATATTTT.